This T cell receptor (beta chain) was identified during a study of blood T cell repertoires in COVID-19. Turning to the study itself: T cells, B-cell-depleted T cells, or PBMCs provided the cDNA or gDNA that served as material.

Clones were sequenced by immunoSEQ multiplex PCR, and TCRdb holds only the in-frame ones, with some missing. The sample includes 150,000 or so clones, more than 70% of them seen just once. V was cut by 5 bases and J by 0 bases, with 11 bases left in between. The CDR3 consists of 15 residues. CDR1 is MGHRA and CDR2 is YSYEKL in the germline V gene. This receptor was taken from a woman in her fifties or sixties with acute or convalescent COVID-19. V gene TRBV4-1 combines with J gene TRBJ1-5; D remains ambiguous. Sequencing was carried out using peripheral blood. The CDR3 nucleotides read TGCGCCAGCAGCAGAGAGGTTAATAGCAATCAGCCCCAGCATTTT. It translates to CASSREVNSNQPQHF.